A selection of T cell receptor beta chains follows, all from one sample in a study of T cells in Graves' hyperthyroidism and ophthalmopathy. In TCRdb, the multiplex PCR reads were re-called with MiXCR into one record per CDR3 protein. The profile shows some 460,000 distinct CDR3 sequences, 15% to 17% of them singletons. The sample consisted of blood. These receptors originate from a woman in her late teens or twenties with Graves' hyperthyroidism. CDR3s include the opening cysteine and the closing phenylalanine or tryptophan. A D gene is named only where the DNA matches it firmly. The listing skips clone size in some rows; elsewhere it reads once, few, many or a size class.

many TRBJ2-1 . TRBV20-1 CSARDVGDEQFF TGCAGTGCTAGAGATGTGGGGGATGAGCAGTTCTTC
many TRBJ2-5 . TRBV5-1 CASSPTEHQETQYF TGCGCCAGCAGCCCCACCGAGCACCAAGAGACCCAGTACTTC
many TRBJ2-1 . TRBV24-1 CATGDAGFSAYNEQFF TGTGCCACCGGAGATGCGGGGTTCAGCGCATACAATGAGCAGTTCTTC
many TRBJ2-3 . TRBV6-5 CASSYSGASTDTQYF TGTGCCAGCAGTTACTCTGGGGCTAGCACAGATACGCAGTATTTT
few TRBJ1-4 TRBD1 TRBV12-3/TRBV12-4 CASSFGTGGTDEKLFF TGTGCCAGCAGTTTTGGGACAGGGGGCACGGATGAAAAACTGTTTTTT
few TRBJ2-1 . TRBV6-5 CASSYSKIGPYEQFF TGTGCCAGCAGTTACTCGAAGATAGGACCGTATGAGCAGTTCTTC
many TRBJ2-3 TRBD2 TRBV12-3/TRBV12-4 CASSSVAGGLTDTQYF TGTGCCAGCAGTTCCGTCGCGGGGGGGCTGACAGATACGCAGTATTTT
many TRBJ2-7 . TRBV20-1 CSASAETYEQYF TGCAGTGCCTCAGCGGAAACCTACGAGCAGTACTTC
many TRBJ2-2 . TRBV20-1 CSGYREVTGELFF TGCAGTGGCTACAGGGAGGTAACCGGGGAGCTGTTTTTT
many TRBJ1-2 . TRBV12-3/TRBV12-4 CASSLGHRSYGYTF TGTGCCAGCAGTTTGGGGCACAGGAGCTATGGCTACACCTTC
many TRBJ2-7 . TRBV7-9 CASSQAGRSYEQYF TGTGCCAGCTCGCAGGCGGGGCGTTCCTACGAGCAGTACTTC
many TRBJ2-2 . TRBV29-1 CSVEASNTGNGELFF TGCAGCGTTGAGGCATCCAACACAGGGAACGGGGAGCTGTTTTTT
many TRBJ1-5 . TRBV12-5 CASGLVVSPTVISNQPQHF TGTGCTAGTGGTTTGGTCGTTTCGCCGACGGTGATTAGCAATCAGCCCCAGCATTTT
many TRBJ2-3 . TRBV11-3 CASSLEAASTDTQYF TGTGCCAGCAGCTTAGAAGCGGCCAGCACGGATACGCAGTATTTT
. TRBJ1-3 . TRBV5-1 CASSQETGFSGNTIYF TGCGCCAGCAGCCAAGAAACAGGGTTCTCTGGAAACACCATATATTTT
many TRBJ2-5 TRBD2 TRBV7-8 CASSLAGGPGETQYF TGTGCCAGCAGTTTGGCGGGGGGGCCGGGTGAGACCCAGTACTTC
many TRBJ1-3 . TRBV30 CAWSVGGTSGNTIYF TGTGCCTGGAGTGTTGGGGGAACATCTGGAAACACCATATATTTT
few TRBJ1-5 TRBD1 TRBV29-1 CSVPTGSNQPQHF TGCAGCGTCCCGACAGGGAGCAATCAGCCCCAGCATTTT
many TRBJ2-3 . TRBV11-2 CASSHILGGADTQYF TGTGCCAGCAGCCACATACTAGGAGGGGCAGATACGCAGTATTTT
many TRBJ1-2 . TRBV7-9 CASSRTLGSNYGYTF TGTGCCAGCAGCCGTACCCTGGGCTCTAACTATGGCTACACCTTC
many TRBJ1-1 . TRBV18 CASSYGDTEAFF TGTGCCAGCTCATACGGAGACACTGAAGCTTTCTTT
many TRBJ2-5 TRBD2 TRBV10-3 CASGLAGAEETQYF TGTGCCAGCGGACTAGCGGGGGCGGAGGAGACCCAGTACTTC